This TCR beta chain was profiled in a study of T cells in Graves' hyperthyroidism and ophthalmopathy. A word on this clonotype: Its antigen is currently unknown.

The source of the PBMCs was about 10 ml of fresh peripheral blood. Study-wide findings and caveats: Clonotypes that were expanded in thyroid above 0.001 mostly appeared in blood too.

This CDR3 is 16 amino acids long. The junction had 8 bases not matched to a gene; V was cut back by 1 base and J by 3 bases. Per the germline V gene, CDR1 is SGHRS and CDR2 is YFSETQ. The investigators amplified TCR beta CDR3 regions from RNA transcripts. HTBI primers were the set used in a first-round RT-PCR of the TCR CDR3. From the multiplex PCR reads, TCRdb called clonotypes with MiXCR, one entry per CDR3 protein. This sample has hundreds of thousands of distinct CDR3 sequences, with around 38% found just once. The chain uses TRBV5-1 and TRBJ1-1; 8 bases agree with TRBD1. This TCR came from a man between 18 and 29 years old with Graves' hyperthyroidism. The specimen was blood. CDR3 protein: CASSLYRGNPDTEAFF. CDR3 nucleotides: TGCGCCAGCAGCTTGTACAGGGGGAATCCCGACACTGAAGCTTTCTTT.